The source of this TCR beta chain is a study of shared clonotypes between healthy human individuals (dated by TCRdb to about 2020). Regarding the research as a whole: The cohort comprised two women and a few men aged 18 to 49 years. Different laboratories and diverse techniques were used to prepare libraries and sequence TCR repertoires, to increase sequencing depth and limit assay-specific biases. Between about 0.94 and 8.9 billion PBMCs per donor were obtained by leukapheresis. For each donor, three plates each were used for CD4 naive and CD4 memory, two plates were used for CD8 naive, and one plate was used for CD8 memory. The study deeply sequenced blood TCR repertoires of about 5 healthy adults to estimate repertoire size and the extent of clonotype sharing between individuals.

Notes on this clone: Its antigen has not been determined. No clone much larger than this one lies a single base away; base qualities are absent.

The study at large found these results: Across four donors, roughly 5% of naive CD4, roughly 3.4% of naive CD8, about 2% of memory CD4, and roughly 0.4% of memory CD8 clonotypes were shared. Larger estimated clonotype richness was generally found for naive subsets than for memory subsets. Higher generation probabilities were observed for clonotypes shared by all four sorted-subset donors than for non-shared clonotypes. Pairwise subsampling led to the expectation that sequencing depth would affect the degree of clonotype sharing among donors. Because the study included only a small number of donors, the genetic and exposure-history diversity represented was limited. Even with the large sequencing depth, rarefaction of the sorted-subset datasets indicated that sequencing was incomplete. Sampling was restricted to blood, and TCR repertoires in tissues likely differ from the TCR repertoires found in blood.

The CDR3 sequence holds 17 residues, the cysteine and phenylalanine included. This entry keeps only the CDR3 DNA: 51 bases, framed from base 1. Healthy HIV-negative adults with no recently reported acute infections or vaccinations were included as donors. Every donor was a Caucasian adult living in Nashville, Tennessee, USA. Magnetic negative selection was used to enrich CD4+ T cells, after which naive cells were positively selected on CD45RA and the negative fraction became the memory subset. Blood was collected by leukapheresis, and PBMCs were isolated by Ficoll-Histopaque density gradient centrifugation and then cryopreserved in liquid nitrogen vapor phase. Analytical flow cytometry was used to check the purity and quantity of each magnetically sorted T cell population. Genomic DNA was isolated from each sorted fraction and quantified by UV absorbance on a Nanodrop 2000c. TCR CDR3 regions were amplified from genomic DNA by multiplex PCR using the deep immunoSEQ assay. For each cell subset, the extracted genomic DNA was distributed evenly across all wells of several immunoSEQ 96-well plates, and each plate served as one replicate. For sorted subsets, approximately 210 ng genomic DNA, equal to about 30,000 T cell genomes, was loaded into each replicate PCR. Purified libraries were measured with a Qubit 3.0 fluorometer, size-checked on a Bioanalyzer 2100, and measured again with the KAPA Library Quantification kit. Every immunoSEQ 96-well plate was sequenced on a dedicated single-read 150-cycle Illumina NextSeq 550 flow cell. The paper's data handling went like this. The immunoSEQ output contained only junctional sequences without quality scores, so filtering could not match that applied to full-length reads. Sequences were annotated with PyIR, a Python wrapper for IgBLAST v1.9, and V/J genes and CDR3 were assigned using IMGT germline references. Any read was removed if the V/J assignment was weak (E-value above 1e-6), the CDR3 was missing, or the read contained stop codons, out-of-frame junctions, or ambiguous translated residues. A V3J clonotype was defined by an identical inferred V gene, J gene, and CDR3 amino acid sequence. Percentage overlap between repertoires was computed as shared unique clonotypes divided by the size of the smaller repertoire. Three approaches were used to assess repertoire richness: RTK rarefaction, the Chao1 estimator, and Recon v2.1 estimates of unobserved clonotypes. Generation probabilities were computed with OLGA for all TCRbeta clonotypes obtained by the gDNA method from four donors. TCRdb obtained this table from immuneACCESS and retained in-frame rearrangements with V and J assigned. These tables miss some clones; where compared with another copy, unresolved V genes account for less than half of the shortfall, and the remainder is unexplained. The DNA was the basis for D and trimming; V, J and clone size are from that table. The sample table contains approximately 620,000 clones; only one count was recorded for 97% of them. Less than 0.065% of the sample goes to the ten largest clones.

The specimen was naive CD4+ T cells sorted from blood. The cell subset or site tag for this specimen amounts to: CD45RA+ positively selected. The clonotype originates from a woman aged 25 to 39 in good health. Rearrangement joined TRBV12-2 to TRBJ2-2; the DNA was not used to check the table's D call, TRBD2. TRBV12-2 is flagged as a pseudogene. CDR3 reads: CASRLDFPAGGTGELFF. In nucleotides, the sequence is TGTGCAAGTCGCTTAGATTTTCCAGCGGGAGGCACCGGGGAGCTGTTTTTT.